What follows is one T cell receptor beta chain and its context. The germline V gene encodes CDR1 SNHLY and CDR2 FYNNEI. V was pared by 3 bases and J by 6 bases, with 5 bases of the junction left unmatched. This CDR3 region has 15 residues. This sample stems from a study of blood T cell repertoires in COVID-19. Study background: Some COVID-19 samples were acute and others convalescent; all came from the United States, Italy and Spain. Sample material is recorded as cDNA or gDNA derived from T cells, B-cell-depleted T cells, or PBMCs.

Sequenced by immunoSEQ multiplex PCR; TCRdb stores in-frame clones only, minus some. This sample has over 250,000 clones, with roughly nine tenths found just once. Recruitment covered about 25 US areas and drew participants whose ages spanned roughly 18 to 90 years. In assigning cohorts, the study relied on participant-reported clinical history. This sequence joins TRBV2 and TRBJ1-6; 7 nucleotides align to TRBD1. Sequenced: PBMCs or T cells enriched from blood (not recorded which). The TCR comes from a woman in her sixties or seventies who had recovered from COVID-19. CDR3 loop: CASSDEAGGNSPLHF. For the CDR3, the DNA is TGTGCCAGCAGTGATGAGGCAGGGGGTAATTCACCCCTCCACTTT.